Each of the 12 T cell receptor beta chains below was sequenced from the same sample in a study of T cell changes during pregnancy in multiple sclerosis. Profiled with immunoSEQ multiplex PCR; TCRdb holds only in-frame clones, not every one. The data contain tens of thousands of clones, 80% to 95% of them seen just once; the ten biggest clones take up about 0.4%. Sequencing used CD4+ T cells from peripheral blood mononuclear cells, obtained in the third trimester of pregnancy. The receptors were sampled from a female donor in good health, enrolled as a control in a pregnancy study.

This clone was observed once. The chain joins TRBV7-8 to TRBJ2-2; 7 nucleotides agree with TRBD2. J lost 4 bases, V lost 5 bases, and 13 bases had no gene match. CDR1 is SGHVS and CDR2 is FQNEAQ in the germline V gene. The length of the CDR3 is 17 residues. In nucleotides, the CDR3 is TGTGCCAGCAGCCCGGGGGGATTAGGGCTCTCCACCGGGGAGCTGTTTTTT. The encoded protein is CASSPGGLGLSTGELFF.

This clone occurred a few times. The chain carries TRBV11-1 and TRBJ1-1, with D uncertain. Germline loops: CDR1 SGHAT, CDR2 FQDESV (reference sequence). This CDR3 is 12 amino acids long. Trimming pared 3 bases from V and 3 bases from J, leaving 5 bases between. The CDR3 region is CASSFEDTEAFF. The DNA of the CDR3 is TGTGCCAGCAGCTTCGAGGACACTGAAGCTTTCTTT.

This clone was found a few times. At the DNA level, this CDR3 is encoded by other sequences in the same sample as well. The chain has TRBV7-9 and TRBJ1-1, with D perhaps TRBD1 (5 bases). The CDR3 has 14 amino acids. Germline V gene data show CDR1 as SEHNR and CDR2 as FQNEAQ (reference sequence). Trimming cost V 1 base and J 1 base, with 7 bases left between them. CDR3 nucleotides: TGTGCCAGCAGCTTAGGCCAGGGGAACACTGAAGCTTTCTTT. It specifies CASSLGQGNTEAFF. Looking up the rest from reference TRBV7-9 and TRBJ1-1 gives the full variable domain: DTGVSQNPRHKITKRGQNVTFRCDPISEHNRLYWYRQTLGQGPEFLTYFQNEAQLEKSRLLSDRFSAERPKGSFSTLEIQRTEQGDSAMYLCASSLGQGNTEAFFGQGTRLTVV.

This chain connects TRBV15 to TRBJ2-3; a weak D match, TRBD1 (5 bases). Germline V CDR1 and CDR2: LNHNV, YYDKDF (reference sequence). V lost 4 bases to trimming and J lost 4 bases, with 12 bases between them. The CDR3 runs to 14 residues. CDR3 DNA: TGTGCCACCAGCATCCGACAGCTCGCAGATACGCAGTATTTT. Translating gives CATSIRQLADTQYF.

The chain combines TRBV18 with TRBJ2-4; 7 bases align to TRBD1. Losses at the gene ends were 0 bases for V and 3 bases for J; bases not matched to a gene: 11. The CDR3 is 18 residues long. Germline assignment: CDR1 KGHSH and CDR2 LQKENI. CDR3 coding DNA: TGTGCCAGCTCACCACCGAGGGGGCAAGAGGGGGACAAAAACATTCAGTACTTC. As protein: CASSPPRGQEGDKNIQYF.

The chain is built from TRBV7-8 and TRBJ1-6, with a weak D call TRBD1 (6 bases). The V gene's germline CDR1 is SGHVS and CDR2 FQNEAQ. This CDR3 has 17 amino acids. Trimming cost V 6 bases and J 0 bases, with 15 bases left between them. The CDR3 DNA reads as TGTGCCAGCAGTCTACAGGGAATTAACTCCTATAATTCACCCCTCCACTTT. Its protein is CASSLQGINSYNSPLHF. Filled out from reference TRBV7-8 and TRBJ1-6, the complete variable domain reads GAGVSQSPRYKVAKRGQDVALRCDPISGHVSLFWYQQALGQGPEFLTYFQNEAQLDKSGLPSDRFFAERPEGSVSTLKIQRTQQEDSAVYLCASSLQGINSYNSPLHFGNGTRLTVT.

The genes are TRBV6-6 and TRBJ2-7; D remains unclear. The length of the CDR3 is 12 residues. Germline CDR1 is MNHNY and CDR2 is SVGAGI (reference sequence). V shed 2 bases and J shed 3 bases, with 5 bases lying between them. CDR3 sequence (DNA): TGTGCCAGCAGTTACGGGCGCTACGAGCAGTACTTC. Translated, it gives CASSYGRYEQYF.

This clone showed up just once. The chain employs TRBV25-1 and TRBJ1-2, with D unclear. V was cut by 3 bases and J by 1 base, with 3 bases left in between. This CDR3 spans 12 amino acids. Germline lookup yields CDR1 MGHDK and CDR2 SYGVNS. The CDR3 DNA follows: TGTGCCAGCAGTGACAGTAACTATGGCTACACCTTC. As protein: CASSDSNYGYTF.

V and J are TRBV6-5 and TRBJ1-3; 10 bases map to TRBD1. CDR1 MNHEY and CDR2 SVGAGI come from the germline V gene. The junction had 5 bases not matched to a gene; V was cut back by 5 bases and J by 4 bases. The CDR3 contains 15 residues. CDR3 coding DNA: TGTGCCAGCAGTGCTGACAGGGGGCACGGAAACACCATATATTTT. It encodes CASSADRGHGNTIYF.

The J gene is TRBJ1-2, the V gene TRBV28; a possible D gene is TRBD1 (6 bases). Trimming pared 3 bases from V and 6 bases from J, leaving 23 bases between. This CDR3 is 17 amino acids long. Germline lookup yields CDR1 MDHEN and CDR2 SYDVKM. The CDR3 coding sequence is TGTGCCAGCAGTTTTGTCCATGGGCAGGGGCTTAAGGATGGCTACACCTTC. Encoded protein: CASSFVHGQGLKDGYTF.

The chain carries TRBV18 and TRBJ1-2; TRBD1 aligns across 7 bases. With 2 bases clipped from V and 3 bases from J, the junction kept 0 bases outside the gene matches. Germline V gives CDR1 KGHSH, CDR2 LQKENI. The CDR3 extends over 13 amino acids. CDR3 residues: CASSPGTDYGYTF. The CDR3 DNA sequence: TGTGCCAGCTCACCAGGGACAGACTATGGCTACACCTTC.

CDR3 sequence reads: CASSSQGGYGYTF. CDR3 nucleotide sequence: TGTGCCAGCAGCTCACAGGGGGGCTATGGCTACACCTTC. V usage is TRBV11-2 and J usage is TRBJ1-2; 8 positions match TRBD1. Losses at the gene ends were 4 bases for V and 4 bases for J; bases not matched to a gene: 2. Germline-derived CDR1 and CDR2 are SGHAT and FQNNGV. The CDR3 runs 13 residues.